Listed here is a single T cell receptor beta chain. The antigen is undetermined. This specimen comes from a study of blood T cells in healthy people across ages. Combining a sample-barcoded 5' primer with a J-beta primer mix, a second PCR ran for 7 to 11 cycles. TCRdb redid the calling of the 5' RACE reads with MiXCR, one entry per CDR3 protein. The profile shows some 1,800,000 distinct CDR3 sequences, about 39% of them singletons. Study observations and caveats: TCR beta diversity correlated strongly with naive T cell percentage. Investigators treated diversity estimates from one million T cells as underestimates.

The CDR3 is 15 amino acids. CDR1 is SGHTA and CDR2 is FQGNSA in the germline V gene. V was clipped by 5 bases and J by 5 bases; unmatched bases: 8. This clonotype was obtained from a human donor in good health. V usage is TRBV7-2 and J usage is TRBJ1-5; 8 bases fit TRBD1. Sequences were obtained from blood. The CDR3 DNA reads as TGTGCCAGCAGCGCTCGGACAGGGAGGGATCAGCCCCAGCATTTT. It codes for CASSARTGRDQPQHF. Based on the CDR3 plus reference TRBV7-2 and TRBJ1-5, the full variable domain is GAGVSQSPSNKVTEKGKDVELRCDPISGHTALYWYRQSLGQGLEFLIYFQGNSAPDKSGLPSDRFSAERTGGSVSTLTIQRTQQEDSAVYLCASSARTGRDQPQHFGDGTRLSIL.